These 8 T cell receptor beta chains share one sample of origin, sequenced in a study of beta chain features in type 1 diabetes. These receptors' antigens are unknown. cDNA synthesis used the whole RNA isolate, giving expressed TCRB sequences. TCRdb's table, derived via immunoSEQ multiplex PCR, lists solely in-frame clones and lacks some. The table lists around 250,000 clones, 20% to 25% of them singletons. Findings of the study overall: Shorter TCRB CDR3s, moderately but significantly so, marked every one of the four CD4+ subsets in Type 1 diabetes patients.

Specimen: naive CD4+ T cells from blood. Source of these receptors: a woman in her twenties or thirties with type 1 diabetes.

The chain couples TRBV30 to TRBJ2-7; TRBD1 might be the D (6 bases). The V gene lost 1 base and the J gene lost 2 bases, with 9 bases spanning the gap. The CDR3 is made up of 13 amino acids. Germline values: CDR1 GTSNPN, CDR2 SVGIG (reference sequence). CDR3 region: CAWSAGHTYEQYF. In DNA, the CDR3 is TGTGCCTGGAGTGCGGGACATACCTACGAGCAGTACTTC.

This clone was seen a handful of times. The rearrangement links TRBV29-1 to TRBJ2-1; 10 positions agree with TRBD2. Germline CDR1 and CDR2: SQVTM and ANQGSEA. The CDR3 is 16 amino acids. The ends lost 5 bases at V and 4 bases at J; junction bases unmatched: 11. Here the CDR3 reads CSVNSQTSGRYNEQFF. The CDR3 DNA reads as TGCAGCGTTAATTCCCAGACTAGCGGGCGTTACAATGAGCAGTTCTTC.

In its sample, this clone was seen a few times. The chain has TRBV18 and TRBJ2-1; D perhaps matches TRBD2 (5 bases). Per the germline V gene, CDR1 is KGHSH and CDR2 is LQKENI. The CDR3 spans 13 residues. V was clipped by 2 bases and J by 9 bases, with 11 bases between them. CDR3 sequence (DNA): TGTGCCAGCTCACCAGCTAGCCGAGGTGAGCAGTTCTTC. Translating gives CASSPASRGEQFF.

This clone has more than one count but fewer than ten. The genes are TRBV18 and TRBJ2-7, with 11 bases fitting TRBD2. The CDR3 spans 16 residues. Germline V gene lookup returns CDR1 KGHSH and CDR2 LQKENI. The junction had 8 bases not matched to a gene; V was cut back by 3 bases and J by 4 bases. CDR3 sequence: CASSPRLAGGQYEQYF. In DNA form, the CDR3 reads TGTGCCAGCTCACCTAGGCTAGCGGGAGGACAATACGAGCAGTACTTC.

The chain combines TRBV19 with TRBJ2-4; 7 nucleotides align to TRBD1. With 3 bases clipped from V and 8 bases from J, the junction kept 13 bases outside the gene matches. Germline CDR1 LNHDA, CDR2 SQIVND (reference sequence). This CDR3 contains 16 residues. The CDR3 is CASSMGHRGIKYIQYF. The CDR3 DNA follows: TGTGCCAGTAGTATGGGTCACAGGGGAATAAAATACATTCAGTACTTC. Complete variable domain (other parts from reference TRBV19 and TRBJ2-4): DGGITQSPKYLFRKEGQNVTLSCEQNLNHDAMYWYRQDPGQGLRLIYYSQIVNDFQKGDIAEGYSVSREKKESFPLTVTSAQKNPTAFYLCASSMGHRGIKYIQYFGAGTRLSVL.

The rearrangement joins TRBV29-1 to TRBJ2-1; TRBD2 aligns across 10 bases. The germline CDR1 and CDR2 sequences are SQVTM and ANQGSEA. V lost 0 bases and J lost 1; bases outside the gene matches: 3. The CDR3 has 16 residues. The CDR3 nucleotides are TGCAGCGTTGAAGATAGGACTAGCGGTTCCTACAATGAGCAGTTCTTC. Protein product: CSVEDRTSGSYNEQFF.

The rearrangement uses TRBV7-3 and TRBJ2-1; maybe TRBD2 (5 bases). The germline V gene encodes CDR1 SGHTA and CDR2 FQGTGA. There are 13 residues in the CDR3. Trimming took off 5 bases at V and 5 bases at J, with 10 bases between the two ends. CDR3 amino acids: CASSTGNNNEQFF. CDR3 in DNA: TGTGCCAGCAGCACGGGGAACAACAATGAGCAGTTCTTC.

CDR3 DNA sequence: TGTGCCAGCAGGGCAGTTGGTGATTCCGATGAGCAGTTCTTC. Amino acids: CASRAVGDSDEQFF. This chain connects TRBV5-6 to TRBJ2-1, with D hard to call. This CDR3 has 14 amino acids. V was trimmed by 5 bases and J by 8 bases, leaving 17 bases between them. The germline gives CDR1 SGHDT, CDR2 YYEEEE.